Listed here is a single T cell receptor beta chain. The repertoire was sequenced with immunoSEQ multiplex PCR; TCRdb's copy has only in-frame clones and lacks some. The repertoire includes around 320,000 clones, roughly 87% of them detected once, and roughly 3.1% sits in the top ten. Treatment of the sample: over 15 received Ad26.COV2.S at low or high dose, single or two shots; about 5 received placebo; per-sample allocation not given. Sampling took place 63 days after the first vaccine or placebo injection. CDR3 length equals 12 residues. Germline V lookup: CDR1 ENHRY, CDR2 SYGVKD. V was clipped by 11 bases and J by 7 bases, with 14 bases between them. This sample stems from a study of Ad26.COV2.S vaccination and SARS-CoV-2 variants.

This chain joins TRBV10-3 and TRBJ2-2; D gene unclear. The receptor's source is a person aged 18-65 years who received the Ad26.COV2.S COVID-19 vaccine or a placebo. This material consisted of peripheral blood, taken in a trial of Ad26.COV2.S vaccine versus placebo. The CDR3 region is CACRQEVGELFF. The DNA of the CDR3 is TGTGCCTGCCGGCAGGAAGTCGGGGAGCTGTTTTTT.